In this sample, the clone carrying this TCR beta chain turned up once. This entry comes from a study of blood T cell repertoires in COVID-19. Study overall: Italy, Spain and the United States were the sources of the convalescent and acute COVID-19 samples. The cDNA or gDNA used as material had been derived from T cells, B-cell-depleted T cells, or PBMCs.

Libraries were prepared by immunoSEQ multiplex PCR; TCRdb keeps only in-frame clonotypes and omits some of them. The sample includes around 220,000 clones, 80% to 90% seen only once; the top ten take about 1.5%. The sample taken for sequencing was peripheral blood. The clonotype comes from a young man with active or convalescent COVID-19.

In DNA form, the CDR3 reads TGTGCCAGCAGCAAGAGGACAGGGCGGCAGAACACTGAAGCTTTCTTT. Amino acid sequence: CASSKRTGRQNTEAFF. The chain combines TRBV28 with TRBJ1-1; TRBD1 agrees at 8 bases. V shed 6 bases and J 1 base; nucleotides not matched to a gene: 10. CDR3 length: 16 residues. CDR1 and CDR2 from the germline V gene are MDHEN and SYDVKM. The full variable domain, its missing parts supplied by reference TRBV28 and TRBJ1-1, is DVKVTQSSRYLVKRTGEKVFLECVQDMDHENMFWYRQDPGLGLRLIYFSYDVKMKEKGDIPEGYSVSREKKERFSLILESASTNQTSMYLCASSKRTGRQNTEAFFGQGTRLTVV.